The present entry profiles one T cell receptor (beta chain) with its context. This entry is derived from a study of tumor-infiltrating lymphocytes in primary liver carcinoma. Study information: Patients were both men and women, whose ages ran from 30 to 69 years. Productive TCRbeta reads per sample were roughly 3.5 to 8 million, not differing by tissue.

Germline DNA was also extracted, and blood RNA derived from unsorted whole blood. Researchers generated TCR beta cDNA from approximately 0.55 ug of total RNA, relying on a constant-region primer. Employing slightly modified ARM-PCR, three nested multiplex PCR rounds were run, and these gave rise to the TCR beta libraries. The two initial PCR rounds, around 10 cycles each, used TRBV1-TRBV30 forward and C-beta reverse primers. TCRdb redid the calling of the multiplex PCR reads with MiXCR, one entry per CDR3 protein. The sample has approximately 300,000 distinct CDR3 sequences, around three fifths seen once. The CDR3 is 15 amino acids. Germline lookup yields CDR1 SNHLY and CDR2 FYNNEI. Trimming cost V 9 bases and J 2 bases, with 16 bases left between them.

Material for sequencing was peripheral blood. The J gene is TRBJ1-4, the V gene TRBV2; the D is unclear. This sequence was found in a man in his forties or fifties with primary liver carcinoma and hepatitis B virus infection. The DNA for the CDR3 is TGTGCCAGTACTATCGGGCTAGGGACTAATGAAAAACTGTTTTTT. Its protein product is CASTIGLGTNEKLFF. The variable domain in full, with the rest retrieved from reference TRBV2 and TRBJ1-4, is EPEVTQTPSHQVTQMGQEVILRCVPISNHLYFYWYRQILGQKVEFLVSFYNNEISEKSEIFDDQFSVERPDGSNFTLKIRSTKLEDSAMYFCASTIGLGTNEKLFFGSGTQLSVL.